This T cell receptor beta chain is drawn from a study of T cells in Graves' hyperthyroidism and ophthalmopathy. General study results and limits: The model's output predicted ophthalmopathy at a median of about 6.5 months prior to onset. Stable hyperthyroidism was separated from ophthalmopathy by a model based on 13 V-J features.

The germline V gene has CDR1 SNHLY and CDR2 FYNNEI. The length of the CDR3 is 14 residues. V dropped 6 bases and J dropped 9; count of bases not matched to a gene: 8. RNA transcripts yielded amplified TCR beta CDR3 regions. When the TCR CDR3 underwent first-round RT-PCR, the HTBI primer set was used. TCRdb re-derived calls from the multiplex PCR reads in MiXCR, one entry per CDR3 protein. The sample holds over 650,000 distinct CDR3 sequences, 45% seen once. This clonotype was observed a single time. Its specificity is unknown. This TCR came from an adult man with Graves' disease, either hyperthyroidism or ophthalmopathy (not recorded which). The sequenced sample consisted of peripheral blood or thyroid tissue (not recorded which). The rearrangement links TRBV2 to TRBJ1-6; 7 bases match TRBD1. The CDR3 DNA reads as TGTGCCAGCAGCGAGCAGGGGGGAGGTTCACCCCTCCACTTT. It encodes CASSEQGGGSPLHF.